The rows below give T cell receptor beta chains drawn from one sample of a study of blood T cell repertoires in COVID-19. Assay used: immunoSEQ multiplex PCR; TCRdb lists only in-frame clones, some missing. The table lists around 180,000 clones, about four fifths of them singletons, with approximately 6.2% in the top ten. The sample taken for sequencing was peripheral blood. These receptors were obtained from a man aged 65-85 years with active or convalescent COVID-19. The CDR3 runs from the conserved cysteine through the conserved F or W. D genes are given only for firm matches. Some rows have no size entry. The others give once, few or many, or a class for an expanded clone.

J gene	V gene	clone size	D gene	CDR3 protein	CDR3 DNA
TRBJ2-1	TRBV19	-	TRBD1	CASSPRTGQGYNEQFF	TGTGCCAGTAGTCCAAGGACAGGTCAGGGTTACAATGAGCAGTTCTTC
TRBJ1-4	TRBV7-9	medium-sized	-	CASSLGGTATNEKLFF	TGTGCCAGCAGCTTGGGCGGGACTGCAACTAATGAAAAACTGTTTTTT
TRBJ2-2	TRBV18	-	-	CASSVWTMNTGELFF	TGTGCCAGCTCCGTGTGGACTATGAACACCGGGGAGCTGTTTTTT
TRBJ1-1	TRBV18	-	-	CASSPTNLGEGMNTEAFF	TGTGCCAGCTCACCGACTAACCTGGGAGAGGGTATGAACACTGAAGCTTTCTTT
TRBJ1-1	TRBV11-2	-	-	CASSLGRGTTEAFF	TGTGCCAGCAGCTTAGGGCGGGGGACCACTGAAGCTTTCTTT
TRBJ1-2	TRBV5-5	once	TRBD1	CASSLQGDNYGYTF	TGTGCCAGCAGCTTGCAGGGGGATAACTATGGCTACACCTTC
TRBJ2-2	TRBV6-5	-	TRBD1	CASSNPGQGPGELFF	TGTGCCAGCAGTAACCCGGGACAGGGGCCCGGGGAGCTGTTTTTT
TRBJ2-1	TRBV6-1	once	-	CASSEVGAGSSYNEQFF	TGTGCCAGCAGTGAAGTTGGGGCCGGAAGCTCCTACAATGAGCAGTTCTTC
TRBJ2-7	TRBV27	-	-	CASSPRTATYEQYF	TGTGCCAGCAGTCCCCGGACAGCCACCTACGAGCAGTACTTC
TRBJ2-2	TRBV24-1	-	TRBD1	CATSDSRTGGDTGELFF	TGTGCCACCAGTGATTCCCGGACAGGGGGCGACACCGGGGAGCTGTTTTTT
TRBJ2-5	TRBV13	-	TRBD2	CASSSPSGRTETQYF	TGTGCCAGCAGCTCCCCCAGCGGGAGAACAGAGACCCAGTACTTC